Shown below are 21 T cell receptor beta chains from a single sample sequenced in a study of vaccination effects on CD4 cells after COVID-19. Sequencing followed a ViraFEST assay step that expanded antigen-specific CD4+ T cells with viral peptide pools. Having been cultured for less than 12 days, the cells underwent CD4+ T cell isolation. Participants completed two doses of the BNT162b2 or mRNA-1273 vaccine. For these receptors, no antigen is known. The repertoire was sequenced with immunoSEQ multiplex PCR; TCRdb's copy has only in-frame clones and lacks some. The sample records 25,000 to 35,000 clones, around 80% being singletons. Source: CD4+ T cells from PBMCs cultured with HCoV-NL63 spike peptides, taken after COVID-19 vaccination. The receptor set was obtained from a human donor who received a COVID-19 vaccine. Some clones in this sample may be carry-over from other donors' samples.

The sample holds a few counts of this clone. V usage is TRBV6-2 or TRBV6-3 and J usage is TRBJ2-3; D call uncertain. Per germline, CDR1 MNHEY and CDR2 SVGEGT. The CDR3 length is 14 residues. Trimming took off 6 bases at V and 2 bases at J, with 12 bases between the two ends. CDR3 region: CASSLGLSTDTQYF. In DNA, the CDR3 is TGTGCCAGCAGCCTCGGATTATCCACAGATACGCAGTATTTT.

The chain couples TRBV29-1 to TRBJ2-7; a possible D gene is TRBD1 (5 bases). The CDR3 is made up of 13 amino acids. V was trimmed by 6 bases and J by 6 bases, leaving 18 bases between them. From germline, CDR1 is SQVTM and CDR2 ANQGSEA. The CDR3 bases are TGCAGCGTGGGGCGACTGTACTCGTCCGAGCAGTACGTC. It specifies CSVGRLYSSEQYV.

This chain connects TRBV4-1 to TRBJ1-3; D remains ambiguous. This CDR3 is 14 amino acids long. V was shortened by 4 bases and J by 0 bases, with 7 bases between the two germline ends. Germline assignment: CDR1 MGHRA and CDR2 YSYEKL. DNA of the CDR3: TGCGCCAGCAGCCCTCTCTACTCTGGAAACACCATATATTTT. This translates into CASSPLYSGNTIYF.

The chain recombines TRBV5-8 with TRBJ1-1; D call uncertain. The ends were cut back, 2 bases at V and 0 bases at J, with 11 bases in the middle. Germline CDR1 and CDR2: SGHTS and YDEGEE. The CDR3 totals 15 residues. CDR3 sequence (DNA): TGTGCCAGCAGCTTCCCTTTCCGGATGAACACTGAAGCTTTCTTT. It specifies CASSFPFRMNTEAFF. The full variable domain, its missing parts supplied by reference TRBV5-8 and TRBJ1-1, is EAGVTQSPTHLIKTRGQQATLRCSPISGHTSVYWYQQALGLGLQFLLWYDEGEERNRGNFPPRFSGRQFPNYSSELNVNALELEDSALYLCASSFPFRMNTEAFFGQGTRLTVV.

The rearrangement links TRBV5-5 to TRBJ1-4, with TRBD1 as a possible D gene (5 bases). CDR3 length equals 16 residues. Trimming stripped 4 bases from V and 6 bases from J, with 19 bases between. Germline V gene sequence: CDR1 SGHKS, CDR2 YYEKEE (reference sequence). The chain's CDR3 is CASSQVAGAWDEKLFF. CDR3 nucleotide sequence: TGTGCCAGCAGCCAGGTGGCCGGGGCCTGGGATGAAAAACTGTTTTTT.

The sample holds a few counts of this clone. Here the CDR3 reads CASSIGTGRRDTQYF. The CDR3 DNA follows: TGTGCCAGCAGTATTGGGACAGGACGGAGAGATACGCAGTATTTT. The rearrangement uses TRBV2 and TRBJ2-3; 8 bases align to TRBD1. The germline gives CDR1 SNHLY, CDR2 FYNNEI. Trimming removed 5 bases from V and 5 bases from J; junction bases left unmatched: 9. The CDR3 covers 15 residues.

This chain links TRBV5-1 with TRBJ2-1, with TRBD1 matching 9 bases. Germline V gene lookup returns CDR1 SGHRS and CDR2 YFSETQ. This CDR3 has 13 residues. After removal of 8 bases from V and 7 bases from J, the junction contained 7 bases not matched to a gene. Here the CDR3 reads CASRDRVENEQFF. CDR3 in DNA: TGCGCCAGTAGGGACAGGGTGGAAAATGAGCAGTTCTTC.

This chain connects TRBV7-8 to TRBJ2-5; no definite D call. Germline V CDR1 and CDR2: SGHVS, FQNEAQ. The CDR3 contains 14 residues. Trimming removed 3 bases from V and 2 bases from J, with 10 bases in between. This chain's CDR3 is CASSFRAVQETQYF. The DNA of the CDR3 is TGTGCCAGCAGCTTCCGGGCCGTACAAGAGACCCAGTACTTC.

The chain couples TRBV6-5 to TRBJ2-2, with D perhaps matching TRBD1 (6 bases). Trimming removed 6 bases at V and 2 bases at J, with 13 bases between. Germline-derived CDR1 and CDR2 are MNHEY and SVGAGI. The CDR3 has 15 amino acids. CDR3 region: CASRKWTDNTGELFF. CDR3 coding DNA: TGTGCCAGCAGAAAGTGGACAGATAACACCGGGGAGCTGTTTTTT.

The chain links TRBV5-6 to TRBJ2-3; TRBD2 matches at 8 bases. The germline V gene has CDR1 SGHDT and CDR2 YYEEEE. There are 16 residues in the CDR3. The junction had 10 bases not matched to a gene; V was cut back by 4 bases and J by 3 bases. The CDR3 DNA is TGTGCCAGCAGCCGCGGGACTAGTGGTACGACAGATACGCAGTATTTT. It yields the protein CASSRGTSGTTDTQYF.

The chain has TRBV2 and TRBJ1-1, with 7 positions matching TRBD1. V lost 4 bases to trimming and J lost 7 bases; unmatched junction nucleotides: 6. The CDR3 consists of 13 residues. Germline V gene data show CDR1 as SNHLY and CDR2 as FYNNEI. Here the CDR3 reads CASSGRGDDEAFF. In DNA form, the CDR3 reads TGTGCCAGCAGTGGCAGGGGGGATGATGAAGCTTTCTTT.

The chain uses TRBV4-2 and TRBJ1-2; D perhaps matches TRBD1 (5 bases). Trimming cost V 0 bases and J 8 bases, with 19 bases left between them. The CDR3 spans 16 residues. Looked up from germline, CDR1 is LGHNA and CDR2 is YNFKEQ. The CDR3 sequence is CASSQDLIRGSSGYTF. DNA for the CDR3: TGTGCCAGCAGCCAAGATCTTATTCGGGGGTCGTCCGGCTACACCTTC.

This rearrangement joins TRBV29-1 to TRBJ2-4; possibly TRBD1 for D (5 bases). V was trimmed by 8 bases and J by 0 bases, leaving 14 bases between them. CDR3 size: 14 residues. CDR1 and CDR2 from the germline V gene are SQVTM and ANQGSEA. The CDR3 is CSITLGVAKNIQYF. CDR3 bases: TGCAGCATTACCTTAGGGGTAGCCAAAAACATTCAGTACTTC.

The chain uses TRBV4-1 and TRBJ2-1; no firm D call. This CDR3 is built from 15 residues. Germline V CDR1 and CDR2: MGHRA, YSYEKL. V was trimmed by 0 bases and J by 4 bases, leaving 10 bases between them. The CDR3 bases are TGCGCCAGCAGCCAAGATGGATCCAGATACAATGAGCAGTTCTTC. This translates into CASSQDGSRYNEQFF.

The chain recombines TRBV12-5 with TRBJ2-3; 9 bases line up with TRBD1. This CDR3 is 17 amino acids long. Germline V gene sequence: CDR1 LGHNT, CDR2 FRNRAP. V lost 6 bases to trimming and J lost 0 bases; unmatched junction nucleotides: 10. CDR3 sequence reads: CASGPKQGARSTDTQYF. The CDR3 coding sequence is TGTGCTAGTGGGCCTAAACAGGGGGCTCGTAGCACAGATACGCAGTATTTT.

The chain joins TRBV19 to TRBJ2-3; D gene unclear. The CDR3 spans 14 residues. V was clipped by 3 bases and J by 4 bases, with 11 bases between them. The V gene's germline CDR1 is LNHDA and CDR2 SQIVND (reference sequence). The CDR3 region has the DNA TGTGCCAGTAGTATTAGTCCGGTGCCAGATACGCAGTATTTT. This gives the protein CASSISPVPDTQYF.

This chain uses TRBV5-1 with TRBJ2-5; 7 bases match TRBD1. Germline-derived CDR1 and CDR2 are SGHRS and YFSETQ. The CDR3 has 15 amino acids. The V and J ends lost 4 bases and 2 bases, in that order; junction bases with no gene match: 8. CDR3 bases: TGCGCCAGCAGCCCCTACGGACAGGCGCAAGAGACCCAGTACTTC. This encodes CASSPYGQAQETQYF.

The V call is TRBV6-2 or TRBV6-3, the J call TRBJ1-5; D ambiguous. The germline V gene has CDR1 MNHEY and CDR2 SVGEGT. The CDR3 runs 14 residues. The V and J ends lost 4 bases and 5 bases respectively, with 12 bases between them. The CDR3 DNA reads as TGTGCCAGCAGTTCTGGCAGACGGCATCAGCCCCAGCATTTT. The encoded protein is CASSSGRRHQPQHF.

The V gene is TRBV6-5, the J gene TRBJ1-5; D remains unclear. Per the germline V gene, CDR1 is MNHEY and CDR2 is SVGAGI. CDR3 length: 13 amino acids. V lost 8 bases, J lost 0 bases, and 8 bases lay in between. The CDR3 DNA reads TGTGCCAGCGGGCGCTATAGCAATCAGCCCCAGCATTTT. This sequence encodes CASGRYSNQPQHF.

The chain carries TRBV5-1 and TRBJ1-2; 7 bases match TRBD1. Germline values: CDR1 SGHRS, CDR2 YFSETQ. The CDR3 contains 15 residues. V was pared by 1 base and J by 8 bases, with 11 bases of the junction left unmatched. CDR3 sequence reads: CASSLLGGGDGGYTF. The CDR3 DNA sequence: TGCGCCAGCAGCTTGTTAGGAGGGGGCGACGGGGGCTACACCTTC. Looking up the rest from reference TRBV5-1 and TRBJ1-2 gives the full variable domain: KAGVTQTPRYLIKTRGQQVTLSCSPISGHRSVSWYQQTPGQGLQFLFEYFSETQRNKGNFPGRFSGRQFSNSRSEMNVSTLELGDSALYLCASSLLGGGDGGYTFGSGTRLTVV.

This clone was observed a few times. The DNA for the CDR3 is TGTGCCAGCAGCTTGGGGCAGGGGCTACCGAACACTGAAGCTTTCTTT. Protein sequence: CASSLGQGLPNTEAFF. The V gene is TRBV5-5, the J gene TRBJ1-1; possibly TRBD1 for D (6 bases). The length of the CDR3 is 16 residues. The V gene's germline CDR1 is SGHKS and CDR2 YYEKEE (reference sequence). V lost 0 bases and J lost 1, with 13 bases in between.